Following are 21 T cell receptor beta chains from one sample sequenced in a study of coeliac disease. This table comes from immunoSEQ multiplex PCR, and its TCRdb copy is limited to in-frame clones, with some not included. The sample records roughly 3,700 clones, around 60% being singletons. The sequencing input was lymphocytes from the gut lamina propria. The receptors originated from a woman aged 25 to 39 without celiac disease.

CDR3 sequence (DNA): TGCGCCAGCAGCTCCGGGGACACCGGCGATAATTCACCCCTCCACTTT. This gives the protein CASSSGDTGDNSPLHF. The V gene is TRBV5-1, the J gene TRBJ1-6; TRBD1 is a possible D gene (6 bases). The CDR3 contains 16 residues. The germline CDR1 and CDR2 sequences are SGHRS and YFSETQ. Trimming shortened V by 3 bases and J by 5 bases, and 15 bases separated the two germline ends.

V usage is TRBV2 and J usage is TRBJ2-3; TRBD2 matches at 11 bases. CDR1 is SNHLY, CDR2 FYNNEI, per germline. Trimming at V came to 5 bases and at J to 5 bases, leaving 9 bases not matched to a gene. This CDR3 is 16 amino acids long. CDR3 sequence reads: CASSSLAGGPGDTQYF. The CDR3 nucleotides are TGTGCCAGCAGTTCCTTAGCGGGGGGGCCGGGAGATACGCAGTATTTT.

The rearrangement links TRBV7-8 to TRBJ1-5; 8 bases are shared with TRBD1. Germline CDR1 SGHVS, CDR2 FQNEAQ. With V trimmed by 1 base and J by 7 bases, 6 bases remained unmatched. The CDR3 covers 15 residues. Written as DNA, the CDR3 is TGTGCCAGCAGCTTAGAGCAGGGGGCATACCAGCCCCAGCATTTT. Translation: CASSLEQGAYQPQHF.

The chain employs TRBV2 and TRBJ1-2, with TRBD1 matching over 10 bases. The CDR3 is made up of 14 amino acids. The V segment lost 6 bases and the J segment 2 bases; nucleotides outside the gene matches: 3. The V gene's germline CDR1 is SNHLY and CDR2 FYNNEI. The CDR3 bases are TGTGCCAGCAGGGGGACAGGGGTAAACTATGGCTACACCTTC. It is translated as CASRGTGVNYGYTF. The complete variable domain, with remaining parts taken from reference TRBV2 and TRBJ1-2, reads EPEVTQTPSHQVTQMGQEVILRCVPISNHLYFYWYRQILGQKVEFLVSFYNNEISEKSEIFDDQFSVERPDGSNFTLKIRSTKLEDSAMYFCASRGTGVNYGYTFGSGTRLTVV.

The CDR3 bases are TGTGCCAGCAGTCCTTCGGGCACAGGAGCCACCTACGAGCAGTACTTC. Its translation: CASSPSGTGATYEQYF. The chain couples TRBV7-8 to TRBJ2-7; weak D call: TRBD1 (5 bases). Germline V gene lookup returns CDR1 SGHVS and CDR2 FQNEAQ. V lost 6 bases to trimming and J lost 2 bases, with 20 bases between them. The CDR3 is made up of 16 amino acids.

This clone was observed a single time. The chain links TRBV15 to TRBJ1-2; D remains ambiguous. The V and J ends lost 0 bases and 8 bases respectively, with 10 bases between them. CDR3 size: 13 residues. Germline CDR1 and CDR2: LNHNV and YYDKDF (reference sequence). CDR3: CATSRDSGGGYTF. The CDR3 DNA reads TGTGCCACCAGCAGAGACTCAGGCGGGGGCTACACCTTC.

V usage is TRBV18 and J usage is TRBJ2-7; 7 bases agree with TRBD1. Trimming at V came to 8 bases and at J to 5 bases, leaving 12 bases not matched to a gene. Germline assignment: CDR1 KGHSH and CDR2 LQKENI. CDR3 length equals 14 residues. DNA of the CDR3: TGTGCCAGCGAAGGGGACAGCCGGACGCACGAGCAGTACTTC. Translating it yields CASEGDSRTHEQYF.

This chain uses TRBV27 with TRBJ1-3; no reliable D call. This CDR3 spans 15 amino acids. V was cut by 4 bases and J by 5 bases, with 15 bases left in between. Germline CDR1 reads MNHEY; CDR2 reads SMNVEV (reference sequence). The CDR3 here is CASSSREGVRNTIYF. The CDR3 DNA is TGTGCCAGCAGTTCTCGGGAGGGTGTAAGAAACACCATATATTTT.

The chain is built from TRBV5-1 and TRBJ2-5; 9 bases map to TRBD1. Trimming took 5 bases from V and 4 from J; bases not matched to a gene: 9. CDR1 is SGHRS, CDR2 YFSETQ, per germline. This CDR3 has 15 amino acids. DNA for the CDR3: TGCGCCAGCAGTTCCGGGACAGGGTCGGGAGAGACCCAGTACTTC. This sequence encodes CASSSGTGSGETQYF.

The genes are TRBV6-6 and TRBJ1-6, with D possibly being TRBD1 (5 bases). Germline lookup yields CDR1 MNHNY and CDR2 SVGAGI (reference sequence). The CDR3 spans 13 residues. Trimming cost V 4 bases and J 7 bases, with 8 bases left between them. This CDR3 reads CASSSKGNSPLHF. In DNA form, the CDR3 reads TGTGCCAGCAGTTCAAAGGGGAATTCACCCCTCCACTTT.

This chain joins TRBV18 and TRBJ2-5; TRBD1 aligns across 9 bases. V lost 4 bases to trimming and J lost 5 bases; unmatched junction nucleotides: 11. Germline-derived CDR1 and CDR2 are KGHSH and LQKENI. This CDR3 is built from 16 residues. The CDR3 loop reads CASSQGTGIAVETQYF. The CDR3 DNA is TGTGCCAGCTCACAGGGGACAGGGATTGCCGTGGAGACCCAGTACTTC.

Comments on this clone: One end of the junction does not line up with germline, which may come from a read error. The chain has TRBV7-7 and TRBJ2-5; maybe TRBD2 (5 bases). CDR3 length: 14 residues. Germline CDR1 is SSHAT and CDR2 is FNYEAQ (reference sequence). The CDR3 nucleotides are TGTGCTAGCAGCCCAGACTACTCCTCAGAGACCCAGTACTTC. This codes for CASSPDYSSETQYF.

The gene calls are TRBV4-2 and TRBJ2-5; D remains unclear. Trimming took off 0 bases at V and 5 bases at J, with 10 bases between the two ends. The germline gives CDR1 LGHNA, CDR2 YNFKEQ. The length of the CDR3 is 14 residues. The CDR3 DNA follows: TGTGCCAGCAGCCAAGACCTCTTGGGCGAGACCCAGTACTTC. Its translation is CASSQDLLGETQYF.

This clone appeared a few times. The chain combines TRBV5-8 with TRBJ2-1; 11 bases align to TRBD2. Germline CDR1 is SGHTS and CDR2 is YDEGEE. The CDR3 extends over 16 amino acids. Trimming removed 3 bases from V and 9 bases from J; junction bases left unmatched: 11. The CDR3 loop reads CASSSGSRLAGGEQFF. DNA of the CDR3: TGTGCCAGCAGCTCCGGGAGTCGTCTAGCGGGGGGTGAGCAGTTCTTC.

V is TRBV7-2 and J is TRBJ1-1, with a weak D call TRBD1 (5 bases). This CDR3 has 12 amino acids. In germline, CDR1 is SGHTA, CDR2 FQGNSA. Trimming cost V 5 bases and J 7 bases, with 11 bases left between them. The CDR3 nucleotides are TGTGCCAGCAGCCTCAGGACACTTGAAGCTTTCTTT. It yields the protein CASSLRTLEAFF.

The CDR3 region has the DNA TGCAGCGTTGCGACAGGGGGAGGCCGGAGCAATCAGCCCCAGCATTTT. Amino acids: CSVATGGGRSNQPQHF. The V gene is TRBV29-1, the J gene TRBJ1-5; 9 bases are shared with TRBD1. The CDR3 contains 16 residues. V dropped 4 bases and J dropped 1; count of bases not matched to a gene: 8. Looked up from germline, CDR1 is SQVTM and CDR2 is ANQGSEA.

This chain uses TRBV10-2 with TRBJ2-7; weak D call: TRBD1 (6 bases). Trimming removed 7 bases from V and 5 bases from J, with 15 bases in between. The CDR3 has 13 residues. From germline, CDR1 is WSHSY and CDR2 SAAADI. CDR3 protein: CASNVGAQNEQYF. The CDR3 DNA follows: TGCGCCAGCAATGTGGGGGCGCAGAACGAGCAGTACTTC.

This chain uses TRBV6-1 with TRBJ2-7, with D possibly matching TRBD1 (5 bases). Between the trimmed V and J ends, which lost 1 base and 13 bases, there was a span of 14 bases. Germline lookup yields CDR1 MNHNS and CDR2 SASEGT. The CDR3 has 12 residues. The CDR3: CASSEEPGPSYF. CDR3 nucleotides: TGTGCCAGCAGTGAAGAGCCAGGGCCATCATACTTC.

This chain connects TRBV11-1 to TRBJ2-5; 10 bases line up with TRBD1. Germline-derived CDR1 and CDR2 are SGHAT and FQDESV (reference sequence). V lost 2 bases and J lost 5; bases outside the gene matches: 5. The CDR3 extends over 15 amino acids. Here the CDR3 DNA reads TGTGCCAGCAGCTTATCGACAGGGGGCGGGGAGACCCAGTACTTC. Translating gives CASSLSTGGGETQYF.

This chain links TRBV28 with TRBJ2-5; TRBD2 matches at 10 bases. J was trimmed by 5 bases and V by 8 bases; bases with no gene match: 11. The germline gives CDR1 MDHEN, CDR2 SYDVKM. The CDR3 is 15 amino acids. CDR3 DNA sequence: TGTGCCAGCTTGTGGTCTAGCGGGGGCCAGGAGACCCAGTACTTC. Translation gives CASLWSSGGQETQYF. The whole variable domain, remainder taken from reference TRBV28 and TRBJ2-5, is DVKVTQSSRYLVKRTGEKVFLECVQDMDHENMFWYRQDPGLGLRLIYFSYDVKMKEKGDIPEGYSVSREKKERFSLILESASTNQTSMYLCASLWSSGGQETQYFGPGTRLLVL.

The chain is built from TRBV19 and TRBJ2-5; 9 bases are a match to TRBD2. The germline CDR1 and CDR2 sequences are LNHDA and SQIVND (reference sequence). J was trimmed by 4 bases and V by 5 bases; bases with no gene match: 8. CDR3 length equals 15 residues. CDR3 DNA: TGTGCCAGTAGTTTTGCGGCGGGGGGGCCAGAGACCCAGTACTTC. As protein: CASSFAAGGPETQYF.